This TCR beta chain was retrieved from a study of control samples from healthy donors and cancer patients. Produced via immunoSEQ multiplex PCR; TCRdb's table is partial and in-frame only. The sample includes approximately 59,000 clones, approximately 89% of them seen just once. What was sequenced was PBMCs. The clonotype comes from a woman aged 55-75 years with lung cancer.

CDR3 sequence reads: CASSGQMNTEAFF. The CDR3 DNA reads as TGCGCCAGCAGTGGACAGATGAACACTGAAGCTTTCTTT. The chain employs TRBV10-1 and TRBJ1-1; D is possibly TRBD1 (5 bases). The CDR3 is 13 residues long. V was clipped by 4 bases and J by 0 bases, with 6 bases between them. Germline V CDR1 and CDR2: WNHNN, SYGVQD (reference sequence).